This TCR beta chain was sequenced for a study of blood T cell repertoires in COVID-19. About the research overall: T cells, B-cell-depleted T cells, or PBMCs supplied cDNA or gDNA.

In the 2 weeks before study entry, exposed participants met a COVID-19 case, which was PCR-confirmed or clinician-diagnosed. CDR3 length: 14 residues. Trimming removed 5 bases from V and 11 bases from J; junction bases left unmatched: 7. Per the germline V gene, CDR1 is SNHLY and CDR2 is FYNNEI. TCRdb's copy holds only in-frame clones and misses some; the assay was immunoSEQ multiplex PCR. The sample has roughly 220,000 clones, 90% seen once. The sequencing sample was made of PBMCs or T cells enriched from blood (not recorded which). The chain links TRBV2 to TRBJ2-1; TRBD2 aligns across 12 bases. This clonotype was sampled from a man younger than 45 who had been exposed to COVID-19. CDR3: CASSLAGGRWKQFF. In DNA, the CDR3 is TGTGCCAGCAGTCTAGCGGGGGGGCGTTGGAAGCAGTTCTTC.